The clone carrying this TCR beta chain was seen more than once but under ten times. The antigen is unknown. A read error is possible here, since a much larger clone lies one base away. RNA transcripts served as template for amplifying TCR beta CDR3 sequences. The workflow started with a first-round RT-PCR run with HTBI primers and then moved on to a second-round multiplex PCR. MiXCR, applied by TCRdb to the multiplex PCR reads, yields one record per CDR3 protein. Of a few hundred thousand distinct CDR3 sequences listed, roughly 16% are singletons. Sampling about 9.7 ml of fresh peripheral blood provided the PBMCs. These data belong to a study of Graves' ophthalmopathy and Graves' hyperthyroidism. Looked up from germline, CDR1 is MDHEN and CDR2 is SYDVKM. This CDR3 spans 15 amino acids. V lost 3 bases to trimming and J lost 6 bases; unmatched junction nucleotides: 7. Study conclusions and caveats: Blood repertoires reportedly contained most expanded thyroid clonotypes above 0.001 frequency. Classification of ophthalmopathy versus stable hyperthyroidism by a 13-signature model yielded around 90% sensitivity and about 81% specificity.

This TCR was sampled from an adult man with Graves' ophthalmopathy. Sequenced sample: peripheral blood. The chain has TRBV28 and TRBJ1-1; 10 bases are shared with TRBD1. CDR3 residues: CASSFEGQGRSEAFF. CDR3 nucleotide sequence: TGTGCCAGCAGTTTTGAGGGACAGGGGAGATCTGAAGCTTTCTTT.